What follows are 10 T cell receptor beta chains derived from one specimen sequenced in a study of early T cells in non-severe SARS-CoV-2 infection. TCRdb reprocessed the 5' RACE reads via MiXCR and lists one record per CDR3 protein. This sample has 60,000 to 75,000 distinct CDR3 sequences; around an eighth occur once, and the top ten carry about 1.3%. Sequencing was performed on whole blood, taken at baseline. These receptors originate from an adult who was a healthcare worker with PCR-confirmed SARS-CoV-2 infection or an uninfected control (not recorded which).

This clonotype has a handful of counts. This rearrangement joins TRBV28 to TRBJ1-6, with 9 bases matching TRBD1. Germline trimming cut 8 bases from V and 6 bases from J; bases unmatched to any gene: 8. This CDR3 has 15 amino acids. Germline CDR1 MDHEN, CDR2 SYDVKM. CDR3 loop: CASFGTGPSNSPLHF. The CDR3 nucleotides read TGTGCCAGCTTTGGGACAGGGCCCTCTAATTCACCCCTCCACTTT.

This sequence joins TRBV27 and TRBJ1-5; D possibly corresponds to TRBD1 (6 bases). Per germline, CDR1 MNHEY and CDR2 SMNVEV (reference sequence). Deletions cut 6 bases from V and 5 bases from J, with 17 bases between. CDR3 length: 15 amino acids. CDR3 coding DNA: TGTGCCAGCAGACCGCAGGGGAACCTTGATCAGCCCCAGCATTTT. Protein product: CASRPQGNLDQPQHF.

This clonotype was counted between two and nine times. The rearrangement uses TRBV4-1 and TRBJ2-2; 7 positions agree with TRBD1. The CDR3 sequence is 16 residues long. V dropped 7 bases and J dropped 3; count of bases not matched to a gene: 11. The germline V gene has CDR1 MGHRA and CDR2 YSYEKL. CDR3: CASTNFPGGDTGELFF. CDR3 DNA sequence: TGCGCCAGCACTAATTTCCCAGGGGGTGACACCGGGGAGCTGTTTTTT.

This clonotype has only a few counts. This sequence joins TRBV2 and TRBJ2-3; 7 nucleotides line up with TRBD2. The CDR3 covers 9 residues. Germline assignment: CDR1 SNHLY and CDR2 FYNNEI. CDR3 nucleotide sequence: TGTGCGAGCGGGAATACGCAGTATTTT. This codes for CASGNTQYF. Based on the CDR3 plus reference TRBV2 and TRBJ2-3, the full variable domain is EPEVTQTPSHQVTQMGQEVILRCVPISNHLYFYWYRQILGQKVEFLVSFYNNEISEKSEIFDDQFSVERPDGSNFTLKIRSTKLEDSAMYFCASGNTQYFGPGTRLTVL.

The chain is built from TRBV29-1 and TRBJ1-3; no clear D. Trimming stripped 0 bases from V and 3 bases from J, with 3 bases between. CDR3 length: 12 residues. The V gene's germline CDR1 is SQVTM and CDR2 ANQGSEA. The CDR3 is CSVEEIGNTIYF. The DNA of the CDR3 is TGCAGCGTTGAAGAGATTGGAAACACCATATATTTT.

In this sample, this clonotype turned up many times. This rearrangement joins TRBV20-1 to TRBJ1-5; D gene unclear. V was cut by 2 bases and J by 7 bases, with 12 bases left in between. CDR3 size: 13 residues. Germline assignment: CDR1 DFQATT and CDR2 SNEGSKA (reference sequence). CDR3 DNA: TGCAGTGCTAGAATCCGGGAAAGCCAGCCCCAGCATTTT. This translates into CSARIRESQPQHF.

This clonotype was observed at least ten times. This chain joins TRBV27 and TRBJ2-7; TRBD1 matches 12 bases. CDR1 is MNHEY, CDR2 SMNVEV, per germline (reference sequence). The CDR3 loop spans 13 amino acids. Trimming took 3 bases from V and 7 from J; bases not matched to a gene: 1. CDR3 loop: CASSLGQGAEQYF. The CDR3 region has the DNA TGTGCCAGCAGTTTGGGACAGGGGGCGGAGCAGTACTTC.

The chain has TRBV6-1 and TRBJ2-5; no definite D call. The germline gives CDR1 MNHNS, CDR2 SASEGT. This CDR3 is built from 12 residues. V was cut by 3 bases and J by 5 bases, with 7 bases left in between. The CDR3 here is CASSENRETQYF. The CDR3 bases are TGTGCCAGCAGTGAGAACCGGGAGACCCAGTACTTC.

This sequence joins TRBV12-3 or TRBV12-4 and TRBJ1-1; D perhaps matches TRBD1 (5 bases). V was trimmed by 6 bases and J by 0 bases, leaving 14 bases between them. The length of the CDR3 is 15 residues. The CDR3 bases are TGTGCCAGCAGCACCCCGGAGGGGATGAACACTGAAGCTTTCTTT. It translates to CASSTPEGMNTEAFF.

There are a few counts of this clonotype. The chain carries TRBV28 and TRBJ2-7; TRBD1 might be the D (5 bases). V gave up 4 bases and J gave up 0 bases, with 7 bases separating them. Germline V lookup: CDR1 MDHEN, CDR2 SYDVKM. This CDR3 region has 13 residues. CDR3 sequence: CASSYQGSYEQYF. CDR3 coding DNA: TGTGCCAGCAGTTACCAGGGCTCCTACGAGCAGTACTTC.